One and the same sample provided the 26 T cell receptor beta chains below, sequenced in a study of blood T cells in healthy people across ages. Together with a sample-barcoded 5' primer, a J-beta primer mix was included in a second PCR lasting roughly 7 to 11 cycles. TCRdb itself ran the 5' RACE reads through MiXCR, one entry per CDR3 protein. Of some 1.1 million distinct CDR3 sequences listed, roughly two fifths were seen once; the top ten hold roughly 13%. Sequencing used blood. Receptors were obtained from a man aged 18 to 30 in good health.

The chain employs TRBV4-3 and TRBJ2-7; 7 bases are a match to TRBD2. This CDR3 contains 16 residues. The germline gives CDR1 LGHNA, CDR2 YSLEER. The V gene end was trimmed by 0 bases and the J gene end by 7 bases; junction bases not matched to a gene: 12. Here the CDR3 reads CASSQDRTGGNNEQYF. Written as DNA, the CDR3 is TGCGCCAGCAGCCAAGATAGGACGGGGGGAAACAATGAGCAGTACTTC.

V gene TRBV20-1 combines with J gene TRBJ2-1, with D unclear. The CDR3 is made up of 14 amino acids. Trimming stripped 3 bases from V and 4 bases from J, with 13 bases between. Germline lookup yields CDR1 DFQATT and CDR2 SNEGSKA (reference sequence). Written as DNA, the CDR3 is TGCAGTGCTAGTTTTTCCGGTGGGTACAATGAGCAGTTCTTC. Amino acid sequence: CSASFSGGYNEQFF.

The rearrangement joins TRBV6-5 to TRBJ2-7; TRBD1 matches at 8 bases. V gave up 0 bases and J gave up 7 bases; unmatched junction bases: 14. Germline V lookup: CDR1 MNHEY, CDR2 SVGAGI. The CDR3 contains 17 residues. The CDR3 region is CASSYSRTGNKDNEQYF. CDR3 DNA sequence: TGTGCCAGCAGTTACTCGCGGACAGGGAATAAGGACAATGAGCAGTACTTC.

Of note for this clonotype: The junction shows a germline mismatch at one end, possibly a read error. The chain links TRBV6-1 to TRBJ2-7; D is unresolved. Germline assignment: CDR1 MNHNS and CDR2 SASEGT. The CDR3 spans 11 residues. The CDR3 sequence: CASREAYEQYF. As DNA, the CDR3 is TGTGCCAGCAGGGAAGCCTACGAGCAGTACTTC.

The CDR3 sequence is CASSRVGIKNTGELFF. In DNA form, the CDR3 reads TGTGCCAGCAGCCGGGTCGGGATTAAGAACACCGGGGAGCTGTTTTTT. The chain employs TRBV12-3 or TRBV12-4 and TRBJ2-2; tentative D call: TRBD2 (5 bases). Trimming took 6 bases from V and 1 from J, leaving 15 bases between them. This CDR3 has 16 residues.

The gene calls are TRBV29-1 and TRBJ2-3; 10 bases are shared with TRBD2. Germline V CDR1 and CDR2: SQVTM, ANQGSEA. Trimming removed 0 bases from V and 2 bases from J; junction bases left unmatched: 8. The CDR3 loop spans 17 amino acids. CDR3 amino acids: CSVEDTRTSGYTDTQYF. The CDR3 DNA is TGCAGCGTTGAAGATACCAGGACTAGCGGCTACACAGATACGCAGTATTTT.

The chain uses TRBV12-3 or TRBV12-4 and TRBJ2-2; TRBD1 aligns across 8 bases. The ends lost 2 bases at V and 1 base at J; junction bases unmatched: 3. CDR3 size: 16 residues. CDR3: CASSLHGTGNTGELFF. The DNA for the CDR3 is TGTGCCAGCAGTTTACACGGGACAGGGAACACCGGGGAGCTGTTTTTT.

This clonotype appeared once. J is TRBJ1-1 and V is TRBV2; perhaps TRBD1 as D (5 bases). Trimming removed 4 bases at V and 3 bases at J, with 12 bases between. Germline V gene sequence: CDR1 SNHLY, CDR2 FYNNEI. This CDR3 spans 14 amino acids. CDR3: CASSVTGLDTEAFF. The CDR3 bases are TGTGCCAGCAGTGTAACAGGTCTGGACACTGAAGCTTTCTTT.

Only a few counts were recorded for this clonotype. The chain joins TRBV2 to TRBJ1-2; TRBD1 matches at 11 bases. Germline V gene sequence: CDR1 SNHLY, CDR2 FYNNEI. This CDR3 comprises 13 residues. After removal of 7 bases from V and 6 bases from J, the junction contained 4 bases not matched to a gene. DNA for the CDR3: TGTGCCAGCACTCTGGGACAGGGGGATGGCTACACCTTC. Residues: CASTLGQGDGYTF.

The rearrangement uses TRBV20-1 and TRBJ2-1; 7 positions match TRBD1. The end of the DNA is better explained by TRBJ2-7, so the J call may be wrong. CDR3 length equals 12 residues. CDR1 is DFQATT and CDR2 is SNEGSKA in the germline V gene (reference sequence). CDR3 nucleotide sequence: TGCAGTGCTAAACAGGGGTTGAATGAGCAGTACTTC. Residues: CSAKQGLNEQYF.

CDR3 in DNA: TGTGCCAGCAGCTTAGCCCTTCAGCGTGGGGAAGCTTTCTTT. Translation: CASSLALQRGEAFF. V and J are TRBV7-2 and TRBJ1-1; no clear D. V dropped 0 bases and J dropped 8 bases, with 13 bases sitting between them. This CDR3 has 14 residues. From germline, CDR1 is SGHTA and CDR2 FQGNSA.

This sequence joins TRBV3-1 and TRBJ1-5; TRBD1 aligns across 7 bases. This CDR3 has 13 residues. Germline CDR1 reads LGHDT; CDR2 reads YNNKEL (reference sequence). The V segment lost 0 bases and the J segment 15 bases; nucleotides outside the gene matches: 8. CDR3 nucleotides: TGTGCCAGCAGCCAAGATCAAGAGGGACAGAGGCATTTT. It is translated as CASSQDQEGQRHF.

In this sample, this clonotype turned up a few times. The chain recombines TRBV6-5 with TRBJ2-1; D is unresolved. Germline V CDR1 and CDR2: MNHEY, SVGAGI. Trimming shortened V by 0 bases and J by 8 bases, and 5 bases separated the two germline ends. The CDR3 extends over 12 amino acids. As DNA, the CDR3 is TGTGCCAGCAGTTACTCGTGGGATGAGCAGTTCTTC. It encodes CASSYSWDEQFF.

Only a few counts were recorded for this clonotype. The genes are TRBV7-9 and TRBJ1-4, with D tentatively TRBD1 (6 bases). There are 14 residues in the CDR3. V was pared by 5 bases and J by 6 bases, with 13 bases between. The germline gives CDR1 SEHNR, CDR2 FQNEAQ (reference sequence). The CDR3 sequence is CASSPEPGDEKLFF. The CDR3 DNA is TGTGCCAGCAGCCCAGAACCAGGGGATGAAAAACTGTTTTTT.

J is TRBJ2-5 and V is TRBV28, with 8 bases identical to TRBD2. Germline V lookup: CDR1 MDHEN, CDR2 SYDVKM. The length of the CDR3 is 16 residues. The V segment lost 7 bases and the J segment 12 bases; nucleotides outside the gene matches: 22. The CDR3 DNA reads TGTGCCAGCATCCGGGGGGGACTAGTCGCCCAACGGGGCAAGTACTTC. Translated: CASIRGGLVAQRGKYF.

This clonotype came up once. The genes are TRBV6-6 and TRBJ2-2, with D hard to call. The CDR3 totals 15 residues. Germline V CDR1 and CDR2: MNHNY, SVGAGI (reference sequence). Trimming pared 10 bases from V and 0 bases from J, leaving 15 bases between. CDR3 in DNA: TGTGCCACTTCTGATGAGGTTACGAACACCGGGGAGCTGTTTTTT. It codes for CATSDEVTNTGELFF.

This clonotype has just one count. V and J are TRBV29-1 and TRBJ2-5; weak D call: TRBD1 (6 bases). CDR1 SQVTM and CDR2 ANQGSEA come from the germline V gene. The CDR3 runs to 13 residues. Deletions cut 6 bases from V and 4 bases from J, with 15 bases between. The CDR3 protein is CSVVTGFGETQYF. The CDR3 DNA follows: TGCAGCGTCGTTACAGGGTTTGGAGAGACCCAGTACTTC.

A few counts support this clonotype. This rearrangement joins TRBV29-1 to TRBJ1-5, with D possibly matching TRBD1 (5 bases). In germline, CDR1 is SQVTM, CDR2 ANQGSEA. There are 12 residues in the CDR3. Trimming removed 5 bases at V and 4 bases at J, with 9 bases between. CDR3 region: CSVIGENQPQHF. For the CDR3, the DNA is TGCAGCGTTATAGGGGAGAATCAGCCCCAGCATTTT. The whole variable domain, remainder taken from reference TRBV29-1 and TRBJ1-5, is SAVISQKPSRDICQRGTSLTIQCQVDSQVTMMFWYRQQPGQSLTLIATANQGSEATYESGFVIDKFPISRPNLTFSTLTVSNMSPEDSSIYLCSVIGENQPQHFGDGTRLSIL.

This sequence joins TRBV20-1 and TRBJ1-2; D may be TRBD1 (6 bases). V was pared by 0 bases and J by 3 bases, with 11 bases between. The V gene's germline CDR1 is DFQATT and CDR2 SNEGSKA (reference sequence). The CDR3 extends over 14 amino acids. CDR3 DNA: TGCAGTGCTAGAGATCACAGGGAGGACTATGGCTACACCTTC. Protein sequence: CSARDHREDYGYTF.

This chain links TRBV29-1 with TRBJ1-1; 7 bases are shared with TRBD1. The CDR3 extends over 14 amino acids. Germline-derived CDR1 and CDR2 are SQVTM and ANQGSEA. V lost 7 bases, J lost 1 base, and 9 bases stayed unmatched. CDR3 nucleotides: TGCAGCGCGCGCCAGGGGGGGACGAACACTGAAGCTTTCTTT. Translation gives CSARQGGTNTEAFF.

This clonotype was seen a few times. The chain links TRBV9 to TRBJ2-3; TRBD2 aligns across 7 bases. Germline CDR1 is SGDLS and CDR2 is YYNGEE. J was trimmed by 0 bases and V by 0 bases; bases with no gene match: 10. The CDR3 consists of 18 residues. For the CDR3, the DNA is TGTGCCAGCAGCGTAGGCCTAGCGGTGGGGTTTAGCACAGATACGCAGTATTTT. As protein: CASSVGLAVGFSTDTQYF.

This chain joins TRBV20-1 and TRBJ2-1; 7 nucleotides match TRBD2. The J call may be mistaken, given a closer DNA end match to TRBJ2-7. The CDR3 extends over 18 amino acids. Germline assignment: CDR1 DFQATT and CDR2 SNEGSKA (reference sequence). The CDR3 reads CSASPNSPGGSGYNEQYF. The CDR3 coding sequence is TGCAGTGCTAGTCCTAACTCCCCGGGGGGTTCGGGCTACAATGAGCAGTACTTC.

V is TRBV9 and J is TRBJ2-3, with D possibly matching TRBD1 (5 bases). The CDR3 runs to 15 residues. In germline, CDR1 is SGDLS, CDR2 YYNGEE. Trimming took off 0 bases at V and 2 bases at J, with 10 bases between the two ends. CDR3 region: CASSVEAGFTDTQYF. Written as DNA, the CDR3 is TGTGCCAGCAGCGTAGAGGCAGGGTTCACAGATACGCAGTATTTT.

A few counts support this clonotype. The genes are TRBV7-9 and TRBJ1-1; D is unclear. With 1 base removed from V and 2 bases from J, the gap between germline ends came to 8 bases. CDR1 and CDR2 (germline): SEHNR, FQNEAQ (reference sequence). This CDR3 spans 14 amino acids. The CDR3 region is CASSLDISNTEAFF. CDR3 nucleotides: TGTGCCAGCAGCTTAGACATCAGCAACACTGAAGCTTTCTTT.

J is TRBJ2-7 and V is TRBV7-9; either TRBD1 or TRBD2 may supply D (5 bases each). The CDR3 has 15 amino acids. CDR1 and CDR2 from the germline V gene are SEHNR and FQNEAQ (reference sequence). V was shortened by 3 bases and J by 7 bases, with 19 bases between the two germline ends. The CDR3 DNA sequence: TGTGCCAGCAGCTTCGGGGTGACAGCCTACAATGAGCAGTACTTC. It specifies CASSFGVTAYNEQYF.

This clonotype was recorded once. The chain combines TRBV5-4 with TRBJ2-2; possibly TRBD2 for D (5 bases). The V end lost 4 bases, the J end lost 5 bases, and 12 bases lay between the germline ends. CDR3 size: 14 residues. Germline values: CDR1 SGHNT, CDR2 YYREEE (reference sequence). The CDR3 spells CASSDTIATGELFF. DNA of the CDR3: TGTGCCAGCAGCGATACCATAGCGACCGGGGAGCTGTTTTTT.